The rows below give T cell receptor beta chains drawn from one sample of a study of blood T cell repertoires in COVID-19. TCRdb keeps only in-frame clones here, not all; method: immunoSEQ multiplex PCR. The sample includes about 36,000 clones, about 81% of them seen just once. The sequenced material came from peripheral blood. The source is a human donor in a cohort sampled during active or convalescent COVID-19. The donor label of this sample is uncertain. Each CDR3 is given with its conserved first and last residue. The D gene is left open where the match is weak. Only part of the rows carry a size: once, few, many, or a class if the clone is expanded.

size | J | D | V | DNA | CDR3
NA | TRBJ2-2 | NA | TRBV12-3/TRBV12-4 | TGTGCCAGCAGTTTAGGGCACGCCGGGGAGCTGTTTTTT | CASSLGHAGELFF
once | TRBJ2-1 | TRBD1 | TRBV11-2 | TGTGCCAGCAGCTTAGGAAGGGGACAGGCCTACAATGAGCAGTTCTTC | CASSLGRGQAYNEQFF
few | TRBJ2-7 | NA | TRBV5-4 | TGTGCCAGCAGCCGGGACAGCCGGGGGGAGCAGTACTTC | CASSRDSRGEQYF
NA | TRBJ2-3 | NA | TRBV4-1 | TGCGCCAGCAGCCAAGACCATCGACTAGATGGCACAGATACGCAGTATTTT | CASSQDHRLDGTDTQYF
few | TRBJ2-7 | NA | TRBV5-1 | TGCGCCAGCAGCTTGGGGAGTGGCGAGCAGTACTTC | CASSLGSGEQYF
few | TRBJ2-3 | TRBD2 | TRBV30 | TGTGCCTGGAGTGTACGGGGGGTCCCAGATACGCAGTATTTT | CAWSVRGVPDTQYF
NA | TRBJ1-3 | NA | TRBV19 | TGTGCCAGTACCCGAGGGGGCTCTGGAAACACCATATATTTT | CASTRGGSGNTIYF
NA | TRBJ2-2 | TRBD1 | TRBV6-5 | TGTGCCAGCAGCCGGGACAGGGCGACCGGGGAGCTGTTTTTT | CASSRDRATGELFF
once | TRBJ2-7 | NA | TRBV11-2 | TGTGCCAGCAGCTTAGATCTAACCCCCTACGAGCAGTACTTC | CASSLDLTPYEQYF
NA | TRBJ1-5 | NA | TRBV3-1/TRBV3-2 | TGTGCCAGCAGCCGGGGGGTTCAGCCCCAGCATTTT | CASSRGVQPQHF
NA | TRBJ2-2 | NA | TRBV2 | TGTGCCAGCAGTGAAATGCAGGGCCACGGGGAGCTGTTTTTT | CASSEMQGHGELFF
NA | TRBJ2-1 | NA | TRBV9 | TGTGCCAGCAGCGTAGAAGGGTCGGAGGGGCATGAGCAGTTCTTC | CASSVEGSEGHEQFF
many | TRBJ2-7 | TRBD2 | TRBV27 | TGTGCCAGCAGTTTATCGCTAGCGGGAGACGAGCAGTACTTC | CASSLSLAGDEQYF
NA | TRBJ2-1 | TRBD1 | TRBV4-2 | TGTGCCAGCAGCCTAGCCGGGACAGGGGCCGGCAATGAGCAGTTCTTC | CASSLAGTGAGNEQFF
NA | TRBJ2-5 | NA | TRBV18 | TGTGCCAGCTCACGATCAGGGGTAGAGACCCAGTACTTC | CASSRSGVETQYF
NA | TRBJ2-7 | NA | TRBV7-2 | TGTGCCAGCAGCTCCCCCGCCGGGTGGAGCGAGCAGTACTTC | CASSSPAGWSEQYF
NA | TRBJ2-5 | TRBD2 | TRBV24-1 | TGTGCCACCAGTGATCTGGGGACTAGCGGACAAGAGACCCAGTACTTC | CATSDLGTSGQETQYF
once | TRBJ2-7 | TRBD2 | TRBV20-1 | TGCAGTGCTAGTAGACCCCTAGCGGGAGACGGCTACGAGCAGTACTTC | CSASRPLAGDGYEQYF
NA | TRBJ1-6 | NA | TRBV18 | TGTGCCAGCTCACGCGACAGGAATAATTCACCCCTCCACTTT | CASSRDRNNSPLHF
NA | TRBJ2-1 | TRBD2 | TRBV7-9 | TGTGCCAGCAGCCCGACTAGCGGGAGGCTCTGGACGACTGAGCAGTTCTTC | CASSPTSGRLWTTEQFF
NA | TRBJ1-3 | TRBD1 | TRBV6-2/TRBV6-3 | TGTGCCACCAGTTACCCGGGACAGGCCTCTGGAAACACCATATATTTT | CATSYPGQASGNTIYF
few | TRBJ1-2 | NA | TRBV5-5 | TGTGCCAGCAGCTTGCAAGGCGGCTATGGCTACACCTTC | CASSLQGGYGYTF
many | TRBJ1-1 | TRBD1 | TRBV27 | TGTGCCAGCAGTTTCCTACAGGGGGAAGCTTTCTTT | CASSFLQGEAFF
NA | TRBJ1-1 | NA | TRBV9 | TGTGCCAGCAGCGTACAGGTGAACACTGAAGCTTTCTTT | CASSVQVNTEAFF
NA | TRBJ1-4 | NA | TRBV7-9 | TGTGCCAGCAGCTCCACAAGGGGAGGAGAAAAACTGTTTTTT | CASSSTRGGEKLFF
NA | TRBJ1-1 | NA | TRBV12-3/TRBV12-4 | TGTGCCAGCAGTTTTAGCAGAAACACTGAAGCTTTCTTT | CASSFSRNTEAFF
NA | TRBJ2-3 | TRBD2 | TRBV24-1 | TGTGCCACCAGTGGAGAGCGGACTAGCGGTGGGGCAGATACGCAGTATTTT | CATSGERTSGGADTQYF
NA | TRBJ1-5 | NA | TRBV21-1 | TGTGCCAGCAGCAAAGAGGGCAGGGCTCGAGGAGAGCCCCAGCATTTT | CASSKEGRARGEPQHF
NA | TRBJ1-3 | NA | TRBV21-1 | TGTGCCAGCAGCAATTTCCGGGACAAGGGGCTCTCTGGAAACACCATATATTTT | CASSNFRDKGLSGNTIYF
once | TRBJ1-2 | TRBD1 | TRBV4-2 | TGTGCCAGCAGCCACACAGGGGGAGATGGCTACACCTTC | CASSHTGGDGYTF
NA | TRBJ2-7 | NA | TRBV27 | TGTGCCAGCAGTTTAAGGGAGACCAGGTACGAGCAGTACTTC | CASSLRETRYEQYF
NA | TRBJ2-3 | NA | TRBV7-3 | TGTGCCAGCAGCTTAACGTGGGCTAAAACAGATACGCAGTATTTT | CASSLTWAKTDTQYF
NA | TRBJ1-3 | NA | TRBV6-5 | TGTGCCAGCAGCCCCCACAGTACTGGAAACACCATATATTTT | CASSPHSTGNTIYF
NA | TRBJ1-2 | NA | TRBV11-3 | TGTGCCAGCAGCTTGGGCAGGTTCTATGGCTACACCTTC | CASSLGRFYGYTF
once | TRBJ2-3 | TRBD1 | TRBV5-6 | TGTGCCAGCAGCTTGCGCAGGGGGTCCATGGATACGCAGTATTTT | CASSLRRGSMDTQYF
once | TRBJ2-3 | TRBD2 | TRBV5-1 | TGCGCCAGCAGCTTTCTCGGGACTAGGTCCACAGATACGCAGTATTTT | CASSFLGTRSTDTQYF
NA | TRBJ1-1 | NA | TRBV3-1/TRBV3-2 | TGTGCCAGCAGCGGTCAGGTTTTGAGCGAAGCTTTCTTT | CASSGQVLSEAFF
NA | TRBJ2-7 | NA | TRBV7-6 | TGTGCCAGCAGCTTAGACGTCCAAGCGACCTACGAGCAGTACTTC | CASSLDVQATYEQYF
NA | TRBJ2-2 | NA | TRBV5-1 | TGCGCCAGCAGCCCCGGGAGCCACACCGGGGAGCTGTTTTTT | CASSPGSHTGELFF
NA | TRBJ2-1 | TRBD2 | TRBV7-9 | TGTGCCAGCAGCACTCTGGGACTAGCGGGAGGGCCGTTTGGGAATGAGCAGTTCTTC | CASSTLGLAGGPFGNEQFF
NA | TRBJ1-6 | NA | TRBV7-9 | TGTGCCAGCAAAGAGAGCTCCTATAATTCACCCCTCCACTTT | CASKESSYNSPLHF
NA | TRBJ2-2 | TRBD1 | TRBV11-3 | TGTGCCAGCAGCCCGGGACAGGCGAGCACCGGGGAGCTGTTTTTT | CASSPGQASTGELFF
NA | TRBJ2-3 | TRBD2 | TRBV30 | TGTGCCTGGAGCGACGGGAGGTTCACAGATACGCAGTATTTT | CAWSDGRFTDTQYF
NA | TRBJ1-1 | NA | TRBV5-8 | TGTGCCAGCAGTCTTTCGTTCGTCACTGAAGCTTTCTTT | CASSLSFVTEAFF
NA | TRBJ2-3 | TRBD2 | TRBV5-4 | TGTGCCAGCAGCTCCATGGCGGGAGCAGATACGCAGTATTTT | CASSSMAGADTQYF
NA | TRBJ2-6 | NA | TRBV24-1 | TGTGCCACCAGTGGAGACTCTGGGGCCAACGTCCTGACTTTC | CATSGDSGANVLTF
NA | TRBJ2-1 | TRBD2 | TRBV7-2 | TGTGCCAGCACCCGTTTCTTCGCTAGCGGGAGGGCCACTAATGAGCAGTTCTTC | CASTRFFASGRATNEQFF
NA | TRBJ2-3 | NA | TRBV7-2 | TGTGCCAGCAGCTCGAGGTGGTCAGATACGCAGTATTTT | CASSSRWSDTQYF
NA | TRBJ1-5 | TRBD1 | TRBV27 | TGTGCCAGCAGTCAGCGACAGGGGAGCAATCAGCCCCAGCATTTT | CASSQRQGSNQPQHF
NA | TRBJ2-1 | NA | TRBV21-1 | TGTGCCAGCAGCAAAGGGTCCCGTCGGGCTAGCGGGTGGGGGAATGAGCAGTTCTTC | CASSKGSRRASGWGNEQFF
NA | TRBJ2-1 | TRBD1 | TRBV24-1 | TGTGCCACCAGTGATTACAGGGGAAGGGTCAATGAGCAGTTCTTC | CATSDYRGRVNEQFF
NA | TRBJ1-1 | TRBD1 | TRBV5-4 | TGTGCCAGCAGTGGCTCCGGGACAGGGAAAAACACTGAAGCTTTCTTT | CASSGSGTGKNTEAFF
NA | TRBJ2-5 | NA | TRBV4-1 | TGCGCCAGCAGCCCAGCTAGCTCTGAGACCCAGTACTTC | CASSPASSETQYF
NA | TRBJ1-4 | NA | TRBV3-1/TRBV3-2 | TGTGCCAGCAGCCAAGGTCTACAGCCTAATGAAAAACTGTTTTTT | CASSQGLQPNEKLFF